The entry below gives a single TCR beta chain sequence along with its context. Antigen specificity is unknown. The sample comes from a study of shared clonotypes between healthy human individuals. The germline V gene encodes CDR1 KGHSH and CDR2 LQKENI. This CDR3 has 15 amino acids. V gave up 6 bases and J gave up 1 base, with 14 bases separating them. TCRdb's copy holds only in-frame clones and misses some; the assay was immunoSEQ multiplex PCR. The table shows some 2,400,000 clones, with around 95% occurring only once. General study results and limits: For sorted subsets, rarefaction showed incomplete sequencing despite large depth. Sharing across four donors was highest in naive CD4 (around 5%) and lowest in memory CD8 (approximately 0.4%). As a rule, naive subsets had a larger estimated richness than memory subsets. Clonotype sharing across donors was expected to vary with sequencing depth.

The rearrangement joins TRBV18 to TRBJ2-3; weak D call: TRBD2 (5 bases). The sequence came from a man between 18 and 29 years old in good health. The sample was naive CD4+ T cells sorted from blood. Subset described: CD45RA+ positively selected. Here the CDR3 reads CASSSVTGGTDTQYF. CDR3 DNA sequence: TGTGCCAGCTCGTCCGTGACCGGGGGCACAGATACGCAGTATTTT.